A single sample gave rise to the 7 T cell receptor beta chains below, sequenced in a study of PD-L1 blockade in urothelial cancer. Data came from immunoSEQ multiplex PCR; TCRdb stores just in-frame clones and leaves some out. The table has about 88,000 clones, over 90% seen once. The source material was PBMCs, sampled around atezolizumab (anti-PD-L1) treatment. The receptors were sampled from a man in his sixties with urothelial cancer.

The chain has TRBV7-8 and TRBJ1-5; TRBD1 matches at 12 bases. V lost 5 bases, J lost 1 base, and 12 bases stayed unmatched. Germline values: CDR1 SGHVS, CDR2 FQNEAQ. The CDR3 extends over 19 amino acids. The CDR3 spells CASSASRGTGGGSNQPQHF. The CDR3 bases are TGTGCCAGCAGCGCAAGTAGGGGGACAGGGGGCGGAAGCAATCAGCCCCAGCATTTT.

This clone was seen just once. This chain uses TRBV7-2 with TRBJ1-1; TRBD1 might be the D (6 bases). V lost 5 bases and J 5 bases, leaving 15 bases between the germline ends. The CDR3 sequence is 14 residues long. The germline CDR1 and CDR2 sequences are SGHTA and FQGNSA. CDR3 DNA: TGTGCCAGCAGCCTGCAGGGGTCTCGGACTGAAGCTTTCTTT. This encodes CASSLQGSRTEAFF.

In DNA, the CDR3 is TGTGCCAGCAGACCACAGGGGACGACTGAAGCTTTCTTT. Encoded protein: CASRPQGTTEAFF. V is TRBV6-5 and J is TRBJ1-1, with 7 bases lining up with TRBD1. The CDR3 loop spans 13 amino acids. Looked up from germline, CDR1 is MNHEY and CDR2 is SVGAGI. V was clipped by 6 bases and J by 5 bases; unmatched bases: 6.

The rearrangement joins TRBV27 to TRBJ1-5; TRBD1 is a possible D gene (5 bases). V lost 0 bases and J lost 0, with 6 bases in between. Germline CDR1 is MNHEY and CDR2 is SMNVEV (reference sequence). CDR3 length: 15 residues. The CDR3 DNA reads TGTGCCAGCAGTTTATCCAGGGCTAGCAATCAGCCCCAGCATTTT. Protein product: CASSLSRASNQPQHF.

This clone was found a few times. J is TRBJ2-7 and V is TRBV2; 10 nucleotides align to TRBD1. The CDR3 runs to 15 residues. The V gene end was trimmed by 4 bases and the J gene end by 2 bases; junction bases not matched to a gene: 5. Germline V gives CDR1 SNHLY, CDR2 FYNNEI. The CDR3 loop is CASSAGQGIPYEQYF. DNA of the CDR3: TGTGCCAGCAGTGCGGGACAGGGGATACCCTACGAGCAGTACTTC.

DNA of the CDR3: TGTGCCAGCAGCTTAGGGACAGGTCTTAACACCGGGGAGCTGTTTTTT. Encoded protein: CASSLGTGLNTGELFF. The V call is TRBV11-1, the J call TRBJ2-2; 7 bases agree with TRBD1. CDR1 SGHAT and CDR2 FQDESV come from the germline V gene (reference sequence). V trimming: 1 base; J trimming: 2 bases; junction bases outside the gene matches: 4. The CDR3 covers 16 residues. Full variable domain (outside the CDR3, taken from reference TRBV11-1 and TRBJ2-2): EAEVAQSPRYKITEKSQAVAFWCDPISGHATLYWYRQILGQGPELLVQFQDESVVDDSQLPKDRFSAERLKGVDSTLKIQPAELGDSAMYLCASSLGTGLNTGELFFGEGSRLTVL.

Points on this clone: Other DNA sequences in the same sample also yield this CDR3. V usage is TRBV6-1 and J usage is TRBJ2-5; tentative D call: TRBD1 (5 bases). V lost 1 base and J lost 5, with 11 bases in between. Per germline, CDR1 MNHNS and CDR2 SASEGT. CDR3 length: 14 residues. DNA for the CDR3: TGTGCCAGCAGTGAAGGGGGCCAAGGGGAGACCCAGTACTTC. Its protein is CASSEGGQGETQYF.